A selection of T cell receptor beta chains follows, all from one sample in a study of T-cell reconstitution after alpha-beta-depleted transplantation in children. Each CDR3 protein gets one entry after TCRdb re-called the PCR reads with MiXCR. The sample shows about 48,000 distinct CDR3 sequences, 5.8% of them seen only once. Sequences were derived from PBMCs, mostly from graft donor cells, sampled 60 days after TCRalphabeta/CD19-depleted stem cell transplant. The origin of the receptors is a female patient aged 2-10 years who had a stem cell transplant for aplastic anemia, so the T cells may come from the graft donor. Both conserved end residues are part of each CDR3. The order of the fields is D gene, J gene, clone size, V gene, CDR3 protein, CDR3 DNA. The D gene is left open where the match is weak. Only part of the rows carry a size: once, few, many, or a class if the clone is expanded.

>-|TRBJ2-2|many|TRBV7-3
CASSSNSGIDTGELFF
TGTGCCAGCAGCTCTAACTCGGGTATTGACACCGGGGAGCTGTTTTTT
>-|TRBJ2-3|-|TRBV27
CASSPVKGNTQYF
TGTGCCAGCAGCCCCGTGAAGGGGAATACGCAGTATTTT
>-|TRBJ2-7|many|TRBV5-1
CASSSRTDSYEQYF
TGCGCCAGCAGCTCCCGGACAGATAGCTACGAGCAGTACTTC
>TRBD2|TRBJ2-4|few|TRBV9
CASSVALVGGLFF
TGTGCCAGCAGCGTAGCGTTGGTGGGAGGGCTATTCTTC
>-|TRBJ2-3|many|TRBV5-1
CASSSTLTDTQYF
TGCGCCAGCAGCTCTACCCTCACAGATACGCAGTATTTT
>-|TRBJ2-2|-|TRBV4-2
CASSQDPTVSTGELFF
TGTGCCAGCAGCCAAGATCCGACAGTCAGCACCGGGGAGCTGTTTTTT
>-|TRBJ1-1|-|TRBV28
CASSNVRSRMNAEAFF
TGTGCCAGCAGCAACGTCCGGTCCAGAATGAATGCTGAAGCTTTCTTT
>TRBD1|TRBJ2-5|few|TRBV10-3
CAISEPGQGKQETQYF
TGTGCCATCAGTGAGCCGGGACAGGGGAAACAAGAGACCCAGTACTTC
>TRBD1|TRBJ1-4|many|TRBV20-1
CSAPDRVNEKLFF
TGCAGTGCTCCGGACAGGGTCAATGAAAAACTGTTTTTT
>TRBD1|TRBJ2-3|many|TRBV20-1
CSASEDRVRYTQYF
TGCAGTGCTAGCGAGGACAGGGTGAGGTATACGCAGTATTTT
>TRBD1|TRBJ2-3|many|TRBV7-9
CASSTGTGLSTDTQYF
TGTGCCAGCAGCACCGGGACAGGACTAAGCACAGATACGCAGTATTTT
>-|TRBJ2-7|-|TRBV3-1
CASSQDEGDKQYF
TGTGCCAGCAGCCAAGATGAGGGGGATAAGCAGTACTTC
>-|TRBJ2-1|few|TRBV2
CASSEFTSLGNEQFF
TGTGCCAGCAGTGAATTTACTAGCCTGGGGAATGAGCAGTTCTTC
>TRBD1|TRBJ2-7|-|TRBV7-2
CASSQGQGMIYEQYF
TGTGCCAGCAGCCAGGGACAGGGGATGATTTACGAGCAGTACTTC
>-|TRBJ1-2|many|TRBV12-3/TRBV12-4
CASRPGWAWLHGHGYTF
TGTGCCAGCAGGCCCGGATGGGCATGGCTACACGGGCATGGCTACACCTTC
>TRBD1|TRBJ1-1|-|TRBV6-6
CASSYSQGASEAFF
TGTGCCAGCAGTTACTCCCAGGGGGCGTCTGAAGCTTTCTTT
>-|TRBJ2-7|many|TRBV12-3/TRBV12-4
CASSSLQGHEQYF
TGTGCCAGCAGTTCCTTGCAGGGCCACGAGCAGTACTTC
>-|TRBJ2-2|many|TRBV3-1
CASSQGLETGELFF
TGTGCCAGCAGCCAAGGGCTAGAGACCGGGGAGCTGTTTTTT
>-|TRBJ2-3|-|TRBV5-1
CASGRGADTQYF
TGCGCCAGTGGCAGGGGGGCAGATACGCAGTATTTT
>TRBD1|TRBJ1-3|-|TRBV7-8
CASSFRDRSAGNTIYF
TGTGCCAGCAGCTTCCGGGACAGGTCGGCTGGAAACACCATATATTTT
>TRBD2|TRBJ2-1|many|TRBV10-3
CAISESTLSGRSEQFF
TGTGCCATCAGTGAGTCGACCTTGAGCGGGAGGAGTGAGCAGTTCTTC
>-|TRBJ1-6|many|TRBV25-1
CASSPGPGDSPLHF
TGTGCCAGCAGTCCGGGCCCGGGAGATTCACCCCTCCACTTT
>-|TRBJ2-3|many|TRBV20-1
CSAQTRVGGTDTQYF
TGCAGTGCCCAAACCCGGGTGGGGGGCACAGATACGCAGTATTTT
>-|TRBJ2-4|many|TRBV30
CAWSVQAENIQYF
TGTGCCTGGAGTGTACAGGCTGAAAACATTCAGTACTTC
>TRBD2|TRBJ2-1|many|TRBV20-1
CSARYPAGDEQFF
TGCAGTGCTAGATACCCGGCGGGGGATGAGCAGTTCTTC
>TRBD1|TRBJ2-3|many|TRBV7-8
CASSLEGASDTQYF
TGTGCCAGCAGCTTAGAGGGGGCGTCAGATACGCAGTATTTT
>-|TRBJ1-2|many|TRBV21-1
CASSKAAQNGYTF
TGTGCCAGCAGCAAAGCTGCCCAGAATGGCTACACCTTC
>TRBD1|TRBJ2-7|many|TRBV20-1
CSARKFLGLTGGNEQYF
TGCAGTGCTAGAAAGTTCTTGGGACTAACAGGGGGCAACGAGCAGTACTTC
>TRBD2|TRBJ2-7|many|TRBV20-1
CSAEGLTSSYEQYF
TGCAGTGCTGAGGGTCTGACTAGCAGTTACGAGCAGTACTTC
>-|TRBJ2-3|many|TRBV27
CASSPRAVSTDTQYF
TGTGCCAGCAGTCCGCGGGCGGTTTCCACAGATACGCAGTATTTT
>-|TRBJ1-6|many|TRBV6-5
CASRPRGNSPLHF
TGTGCCAGCCGTCCCAGGGGTAATTCACCCCTCCACTTT
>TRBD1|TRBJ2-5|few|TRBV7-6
CASSMDRGLPQETQYF
TGTGCCAGCAGCATGGACAGGGGGCTTCCCCAAGAGACCCAGTACTTC
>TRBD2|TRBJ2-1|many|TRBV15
CATSSDPTSGRASEQFF
TGTGCCACCAGCTCAGACCCGACTAGCGGGAGGGCTAGTGAGCAGTTCTTC
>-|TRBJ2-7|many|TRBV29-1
CSVRRDGYEQYF
TGCAGCGTTCGCAGGGATGGTTACGAGCAGTACTTC
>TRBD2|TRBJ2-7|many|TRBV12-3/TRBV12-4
CASSLAGDSYEQYF
TGTGCCAGCAGCCTAGCGGGGGACTCCTACGAGCAGTACTTC
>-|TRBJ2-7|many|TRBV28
CASSGGAGGRYEQYF
TGTGCCAGCAGTGGGGGGGCAGGGGGACGGTACGAGCAGTACTTC
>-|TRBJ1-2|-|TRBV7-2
CASSLAPHYGYTF
TGTGCCAGCAGCTTGGCTCCCCACTATGGCTACACCTTC
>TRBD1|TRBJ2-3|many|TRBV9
CASSLGWGQGADTQYF
TGTGCCAGCAGCCTCGGTTGGGGACAGGGTGCCGATACGCAGTATTTT
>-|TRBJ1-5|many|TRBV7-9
CASSEGVFGNQPQHF
TGTGCCAGCAGCGAGGGGGTTTTCGGCAATCAGCCCCAGCATTTT
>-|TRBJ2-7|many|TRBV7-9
CASSSRLVQQYF
TGTGCCAGCAGCTCCCGATTGGTTCAGCAGTACTTC
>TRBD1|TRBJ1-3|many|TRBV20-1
CSAADRVFGNTIYF
TGCAGTGCTGCAGACAGGGTCTTTGGAAACACCATATATTTT
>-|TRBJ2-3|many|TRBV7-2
CASSLATRTDTQYF
TGTGCCAGCAGCTTAGCGACCCGCACAGATACGCAGTATTTT
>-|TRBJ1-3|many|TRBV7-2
CASRPTVSGNTIYF
TGTGCCAGCCGACCGACAGTCTCTGGAAACACCATATATTTT
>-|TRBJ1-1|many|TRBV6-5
CASSYNPSSRAGEAFF
TGTGCCAGCAGTTACAATCCATCCTCCCGGGCTGGTGAAGCTTTCTTT
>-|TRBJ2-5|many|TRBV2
CARQWQETQYF
TGTGCCAGGCAGTGGCAAGAGACCCAGTACTTC
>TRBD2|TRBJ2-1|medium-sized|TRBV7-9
CASTPGASGKDEQFF
TGTGCCAGCACCCCTGGGGCTAGCGGGAAGGATGAGCAGTTCTTC
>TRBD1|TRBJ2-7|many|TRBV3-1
CASSPWDRPSEQYF
TGTGCCAGCAGCCCCTGGGACAGACCCTCCGAGCAGTACTTC
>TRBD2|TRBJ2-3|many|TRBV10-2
CASWLAGAPTDTQYF
TGCGCCAGCTGGTTAGCGGGGGCTCCCACAGATACGCAGTATTTT